This T cell receptor beta chain is from a study of CD8+CD57+ T cells in acquired aplastic anemia. Study details: The mean DNA yield obtained from sorted CD4+ and CD8+ cells came to around 3 ug. The study's findings and limits: Comparison of patients with controls identified roughly 30 shared CD8+ CDR3 sequences. A significant difference in CD8+ Simpson's diversity between patients and controls was not found.

Details on this clonotype: The antigen is unknown.

TCR beta VDJ and CDR3 profiles were obtained from a genomic DNA template. A single record per CDR3 protein comes from TCRdb applying MiXCR to the reads. The sample has about 43,000 distinct CDR3 sequences, 60% to 80% seen once. Trimming removed 0 bases at V and 6 bases at J, with 9 bases between. This CDR3 contains 15 residues. CDR1 and CDR2 (germline): SNHLY, FYNNEI. By flow cytometry, patients selected for sequencing had shown an expansion of CD8+CD57+ cells. The study sampled blood from patients who had received no therapy. The sequenced material came from sorted CD4+, CD8+, or CD8+CD57+ T cells (not recorded which) from PBMCs. The TCR was taken from a human donor with aplastic anemia. J is TRBJ1-6 and V is TRBV2; D not certain. The CDR3 here is CASSEARAGNSPLHF. In DNA, the CDR3 is TGTGCCAGCAGTGAAGCTAGGGCTGGTAATTCACCCCTCCACTTT.